What follows are 20 T cell receptor beta chains derived from one specimen sequenced in a study of T cells in tuberculosis. Here immunoSEQ multiplex PCR was the method, and the copy in TCRdb shows in-frame clones only, minus some. This sample carries 30,000 to 45,000 clones, about 94% of them seen once, and the ten largest clones take 9% to 14%. The sequencing sample was made of PBMCs. The receptors were sampled from a donor between 10 and 35 years old with latent tuberculosis or without tuberculosis infection. Some clones in this sample may be carry-over from other donors' samples.

A single count supports this clone. The rearrangement joins TRBV6-5 to TRBJ1-1; 9 positions match TRBD1. V lost 9 bases, J lost 4 bases, and 12 bases stayed unmatched. The CDR3 contains 15 residues. Per the germline V gene, CDR1 is MNHEY and CDR2 is SVGAGI. The CDR3 spells CASSRTGVGGTEAFF. In DNA, the CDR3 is TGTGCCAGTTCGAGGACAGGGGTGGGTGGCACTGAAGCTTTCTTT.

The chain combines TRBV10-3 with TRBJ2-3; D ambiguous. Germline V gives CDR1 ENHRY, CDR2 SYGVKD. Trimming took off 5 bases at V and 0 bases at J, with 6 bases between the two ends. CDR3 length equals 13 residues. CDR3 coding DNA: TGTGCCATCAGTAAGACAAGCACAGATACGCAGTATTTT. Protein: CAISKTSTDTQYF.

The chain links TRBV5-1 to TRBJ2-2; 8 bases match TRBD1. Per germline, CDR1 SGHRS and CDR2 YFSETQ. V lost 2 bases, J lost 4 bases, and 4 bases stayed unmatched. CDR3 size: 15 residues. The CDR3 spells CASSFRQGSTGELFF. The CDR3 nucleotides read TGCGCCAGCAGCTTCCGACAGGGGAGCACCGGGGAGCTGTTTTTT. Full variable domain (missing parts from reference TRBV5-1 and TRBJ2-2): KAGVTQTPRYLIKTRGQQVTLSCSPISGHRSVSWYQQTPGQGLQFLFEYFSETQRNKGNFPGRFSGRQFSNSRSEMNVSTLELGDSALYLCASSFRQGSTGELFFGEGSRLTVL.

The sample holds one count of this clone. V usage is TRBV19 and J usage is TRBJ1-3; D is ambiguous. The CDR3 covers 13 residues. CDR1 is LNHDA, CDR2 SQIVND, per germline (reference sequence). V lost 6 bases to trimming and J lost 1 base, with 7 bases between them. The CDR3 coding sequence is TGTGCCAGTAGGATACAATCTGGAAACACCATATATTTT. As protein: CASRIQSGNTIYF.

The rearrangement joins TRBV7-2 to TRBJ2-1, with a weak D call TRBD2 (6 bases). Germline assignment: CDR1 SGHTA and CDR2 FQGNSA. Between the trimmed V and J ends, which lost 2 bases and 1 base, there was a span of 12 bases. The CDR3 has 16 amino acids. CDR3: CASSLSGRGSYNEQFF. Written as DNA, the CDR3 is TGTGCCAGCAGCTTAAGTGGTCGGGGGTCCTACAATGAGCAGTTCTTC.

This rearrangement joins TRBV27 to TRBJ2-1; tentatively, D is TRBD1 (5 bases). The germline gives CDR1 MNHEY, CDR2 SMNVEV (reference sequence). The CDR3 consists of 17 residues. Trimming left V 4 bases short and J 0 bases short, with 16 bases between. This CDR3 reads CASSSLTDIRSYNEQFF. In nucleotides, the CDR3 is TGTGCCAGCAGTTCTCTTACGGACATCCGCTCCTACAATGAGCAGTTCTTC.

The chain couples TRBV28 to TRBJ2-4; TRBD2 matches at 8 bases. With V trimmed by 3 bases and J by 2 bases, 12 bases remained unmatched. This CDR3 region has 18 residues. Germline-derived CDR1 and CDR2 are MDHEN and SYDVKM. CDR3 DNA sequence: TGTGCCAGCAGTTTCGGGGAGCGGGGGAGGGGTACCAAAAACATTCAGTACTTC. Protein sequence: CASSFGERGRGTKNIQYF.

This chain connects TRBV4-3 to TRBJ1-5; 9 bases align to TRBD1. V lost 5 bases to trimming and J lost 3 bases; unmatched junction nucleotides: 5. Germline loops: CDR1 LGHNA, CDR2 YSLEER. The CDR3 consists of 15 residues. The CDR3 here is CASSSGQGINQPQHF. The CDR3 DNA reads as TGCGCCAGCAGCTCCGGACAGGGGATCAATCAGCCCCAGCATTTT.

V gene TRBV5-8 combines with J gene TRBJ2-1, with a weak D call TRBD2 (5 bases). Germline lookup yields CDR1 SGHTS and CDR2 YDEGEE. Trimming pared 5 bases from V and 2 bases from J, leaving 14 bases between. The length of the CDR3 is 15 residues. CDR3 sequence reads: CASRVSGLTYNEQFF. DNA for the CDR3: TGTGCCAGCAGGGTCAGCGGTTTGACCTACAATGAGCAGTTCTTC.

The chain uses TRBV6-1 and TRBJ1-5; D is unclear. Germline-derived CDR1 and CDR2 are MNHNS and SASEGT. V was pared by 3 bases and J by 4 bases, with 13 bases between. The CDR3 consists of 15 residues. The CDR3 DNA follows: TGTGCCAGCAGTGAGGGGTCCTCGGGGAATCAGCCCCAGCATTTT. Amino acid sequence: CASSEGSSGNQPQHF.

The chain employs TRBV9 and TRBJ2-5, with D possibly matching TRBD2 (7 bases). CDR3 length equals 15 residues. Germline V gene lookup returns CDR1 SGDLS and CDR2 YYNGEE. Trimming took off 3 bases at V and 4 bases at J, with 16 bases between the two ends. The CDR3 DNA reads TGTGCCAGCAGCGCCCCTCGAGGGGGGGGAGAGACCCAGTACTTC. Amino acid sequence: CASSAPRGGGETQYF.

The chain combines TRBV19 with TRBJ2-7; perhaps TRBD2 as D (5 bases). The CDR3 is 10 amino acids. The germline gives CDR1 LNHDA, CDR2 SQIVND (reference sequence). With 11 bases removed from V and 2 bases from J, the gap between germline ends came to 7 bases. The CDR3 bases are TGTGCCGGACTGGCCTACGAGCAGTACTTC. Its protein is CAGLAYEQYF.

This sequence joins TRBV19 and TRBJ1-2; D remains unclear. Trimming removed 3 bases at V and 0 bases at J, with 8 bases between. Per germline, CDR1 LNHDA and CDR2 SQIVND (reference sequence). The CDR3 covers 14 residues. The CDR3 DNA reads TGTGCCAGTAGTATGGCCTCAGCTAACTATGGCTACACCTTC. Its translation is CASSMASANYGYTF.

In this sample, this clone turned up once. The chain couples TRBV11-2 to TRBJ2-3; 12 bases match TRBD2. J was trimmed by 6 bases and V by 2 bases; bases with no gene match: 9. This CDR3 region has 17 residues. Per germline, CDR1 SGHAT and CDR2 FQNNGV. The CDR3 spells CASSLTPSGGARDTQYF. The DNA for the CDR3 is TGTGCCAGCAGCTTAACCCCTAGCGGGGGGGCCAGGGATACGCAGTATTTT.

CDR3 region: CASSYSSESDTQYF. CDR3 sequence (DNA): TGTGCCAGCAGTTATTCTAGCGAAAGTGATACGCAGTATTTT. The chain is built from TRBV6-5 and TRBJ2-3, with D perhaps matching TRBD2 (6 bases). Trimming removed 3 bases at V and 6 bases at J, with 13 bases between. The germline V gene encodes CDR1 MNHEY and CDR2 SVGAGI. The CDR3 is 14 residues long.

This sequence joins TRBV7-2 and TRBJ2-4; D perhaps matches TRBD2 (6 bases). Trimming removed 5 bases at V and 6 bases at J, with 17 bases between. Germline V gives CDR1 SGHTA, CDR2 FQGNSA. The CDR3 is made up of 15 amino acids. The CDR3 sequence is CASSPSGLAPNIQYF. In DNA form, the CDR3 reads TGTGCCAGCAGCCCCTCGGGACTTGCCCCAAACATTCAGTACTTC.

The chain recombines TRBV5-1 with TRBJ1-6; 7 bases align to TRBD1. Germline V CDR1 and CDR2: SGHRS, YFSETQ. The junction had 7 bases not matched to a gene; V was cut back by 4 bases and J by 6 bases. This CDR3 is built from 15 residues. The CDR3 is CASSLQGVVNSPLHF. The CDR3 DNA reads as TGCGCCAGCAGCCTGCAGGGGGTAGTTAATTCACCCCTCCACTTT. Full variable domain (rest looked up from reference TRBV5-1 and TRBJ1-6): KAGVTQTPRYLIKTRGQQVTLSCSPISGHRSVSWYQQTPGQGLQFLFEYFSETQRNKGNFPGRFSGRQFSNSRSEMNVSTLELGDSALYLCASSLQGVVNSPLHFGNGTRLTVT.

This chain uses TRBV4-3 with TRBJ1-5; TRBD1 matches at 10 bases. With 4 bases clipped from V and 6 bases from J, the junction kept 6 bases outside the gene matches. The germline V gene encodes CDR1 LGHNA and CDR2 YSLEER. This CDR3 is built from 15 residues. CDR3 loop: CASSPRQGASQPQHF. CDR3 DNA: TGCGCCAGCAGCCCAAGACAGGGGGCGAGTCAGCCCCAGCATTTT.

Relative to its sample, this clone is medium-sized. The sample holds other DNA sequences that translate to the same CDR3. This chain uses TRBV6-5 with TRBJ2-1, with a weak D call TRBD1 (5 bases). Trimming pared 0 bases from V and 9 bases from J, leaving 6 bases between. CDR1 MNHEY and CDR2 SVGAGI come from the germline V gene. This CDR3 contains 12 residues. CDR3 bases: TGTGCCAGCAGTTACTCTAGGGGTGAGCAGTTCTTC. Its protein is CASSYSRGEQFF.

The chain joins TRBV7-9 to TRBJ2-7; perhaps TRBD1 as D (6 bases). The V gene's germline CDR1 is SEHNR and CDR2 FQNEAQ (reference sequence). The CDR3 sequence is 15 residues long. Between the trimmed V and J ends, which lost 5 bases and 2 bases, there was a span of 16 bases. CDR3 nucleotides: TGTGCCAGCAGCCAAGGTTCAGGGGACACCTACGAGCAGTACTTC. Protein: CASSQGSGDTYEQYF. Combining the CDR3 with reference TRBV7-9 and TRBJ2-7 gives the whole variable domain DTGVSQNPRHKITKRGQNVTFRCDPISEHNRLYWYRQTLGQGPEFLTYFQNEAQLEKSRLLSDRFSAERPKGSFSTLEIQRTEQGDSAMYLCASSQGSGDTYEQYFGPGTRLTVT.